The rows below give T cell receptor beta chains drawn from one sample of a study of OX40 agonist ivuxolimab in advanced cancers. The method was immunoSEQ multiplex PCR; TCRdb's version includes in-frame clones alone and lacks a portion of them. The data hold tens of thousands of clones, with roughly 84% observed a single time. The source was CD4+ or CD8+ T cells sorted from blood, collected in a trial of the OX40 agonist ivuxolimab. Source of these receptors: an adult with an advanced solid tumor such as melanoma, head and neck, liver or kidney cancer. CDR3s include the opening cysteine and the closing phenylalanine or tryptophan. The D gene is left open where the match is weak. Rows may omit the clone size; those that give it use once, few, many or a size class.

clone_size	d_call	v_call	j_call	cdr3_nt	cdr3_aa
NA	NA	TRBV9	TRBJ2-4	TGTGCCAGCAGCGGATCTGGGGTAAGGGGGGACATTCAGTACTTC	CASSGSGVRGDIQYF
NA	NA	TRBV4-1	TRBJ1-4	TGCGCCAGCAGCCAAGAGCCCCCAGGGCTAGGGGAAAAACTGTTTTTT	CASSQEPPGLGEKLFF
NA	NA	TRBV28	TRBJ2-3	TGTGCCAGCATAAGAAGAGTCACAGATACGCAGTATTTT	CASIRRVTDTQYF
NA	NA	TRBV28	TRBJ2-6	TGTGCCAGCAACTCCCAGGGTTCCTCTGGGGCCAACGTCCTGACTTTC	CASNSQGSSGANVLTF
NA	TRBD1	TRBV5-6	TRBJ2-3	TGTGCCAGCAGCTTGTTGGGGACAGGGGATTCAGATACGCAGTATTTT	CASSLLGTGDSDTQYF
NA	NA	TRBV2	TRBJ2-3	TGTGCCAGCAGCGAATTAGGCACAGATACGCAGTATTTT	CASSELGTDTQYF
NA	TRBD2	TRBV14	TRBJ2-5	TGTGCCAGCAGCCCAGGGACTATCGTAAAAGAGACCCAGTACTTC	CASSPGTIVKETQYF
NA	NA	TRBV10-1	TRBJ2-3	TGCGCCAGCAGTGAAGGGGGCACAGATACGCAGTATTTT	CASSEGGTDTQYF
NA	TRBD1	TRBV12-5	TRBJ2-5	TGTGCTAGTGGTTTGGGGACAGGGCTCCAAGAGACCCAGTACTTC	CASGLGTGLQETQYF
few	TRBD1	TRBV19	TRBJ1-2	TGTGCCAGTAGTATAAGACAGGGAGGTAACTATGGCTACACCTTC	CASSIRQGGNYGYTF
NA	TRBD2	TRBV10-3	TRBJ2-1	TGTGCCATCAGTGATCCTAGCGGGGCCGGGGGCTCCTACAATGAGCAGTTCTTC	CAISDPSGAGGSYNEQFF
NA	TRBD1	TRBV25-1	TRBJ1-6	TGTGCCAGCACGGGGACAGGGGGTTCACCCCTCCACTTT	CASTGTGGSPLHF
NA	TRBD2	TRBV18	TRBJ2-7	TGTGCCAGCTCACCACAATCGGGACTAGTAGGACTGCCCTACGAGCAGTACTTC	CASSPQSGLVGLPYEQYF
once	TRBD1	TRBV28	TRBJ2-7	TGTGCCAGCACCACCTCCGGGACAGGGTCCTACGAGCAGTACTTC	CASTTSGTGSYEQYF
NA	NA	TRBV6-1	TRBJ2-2	TGTGCCAGCACCCATGTGGGGGACACCGGGGAGCTGTTTTTT	CASTHVGDTGELFF
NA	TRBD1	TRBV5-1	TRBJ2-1	TGCGCCAGCAGCTTAGTTTCGGGACAGTCTCCCTACAATGAGCAGTTCTTC	CASSLVSGQSPYNEQFF
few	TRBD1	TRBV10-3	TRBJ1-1	TGTGCCGTCAATCAGGGGCGCACAGGGGAGGCTGAAGCTTTCTTT	CAVNQGRTGEAEAFF
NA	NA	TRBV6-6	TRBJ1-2	TGTGCCAGCAGTTACACGGGCTCTTATGGCTACACCTTC	CASSYTGSYGYTF
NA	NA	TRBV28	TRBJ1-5	TGTGCCAGCAGTTCTTCCGGGGCCTTCAATCAGCCCCAGCATTTT	CASSSSGAFNQPQHF
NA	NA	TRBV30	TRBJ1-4	TGTGCCTGGAGTGTAACAGGGAGGCATGAAAAACTGTTTTTT	CAWSVTGRHEKLFF
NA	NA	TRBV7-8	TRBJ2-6	TGTGCCAGCAGCTTAGATCACTCTGGGGCCAACGTCCTGACTTTC	CASSLDHSGANVLTF
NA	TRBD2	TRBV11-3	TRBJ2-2	TGTGCCAGCAGCTCGACTTGGGAGGGGATTAACACCGGGGAGCTGTTTTTT	CASSSTWEGINTGELFF
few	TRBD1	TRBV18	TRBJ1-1	TGTGCCAGCTCACCCGACAGGGTTGAAGCTTTCTTT	CASSPDRVEAFF
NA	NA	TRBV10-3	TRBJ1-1	TGTGCCATCAGTGAGTCGAGAGGAACTGAAGCTTTCTTT	CAISESRGTEAFF
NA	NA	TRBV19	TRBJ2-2	TGTGCCATCAAAAAAGGAAGGAACACCGGGGAGCTGTTTTTT	CAIKKGRNTGELFF
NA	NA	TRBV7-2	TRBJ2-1	TGTGCCAGCAGCCGTTCCACGGGCTTGAGCTCCTACAATGAGCAGTTCTTC	CASSRSTGLSSYNEQFF
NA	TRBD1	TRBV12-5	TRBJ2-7	TGTGCTAGTGGTTTGAGCGGACAGGGAAGATACTTC	CASGLSGQGRYF
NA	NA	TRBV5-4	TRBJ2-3	TGTGCCAGCAGTGGAGGTTCTAGCACAGATACGCAGTATTTT	CASSGGSSTDTQYF
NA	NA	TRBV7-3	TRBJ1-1	TGTGCCAGCAGCTTACTCACAGGGACCAACACTGAAGCTTTCTTT	CASSLLTGTNTEAFF
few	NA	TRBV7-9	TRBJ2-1	TGTGCCAGCAGCCCTCTGAAGGGGCGCAATGAGCAGTTCTTC	CASSPLKGRNEQFF
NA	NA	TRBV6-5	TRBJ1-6	TGTGCCAGCAGCATGGAGGGGTCTGGTTCACCCCTCCACTTT	CASSMEGSGSPLHF
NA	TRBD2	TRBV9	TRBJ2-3	TGTGCCAGCAGCGTACTAGCGGGAACAGATACGCAGTATTTT	CASSVLAGTDTQYF
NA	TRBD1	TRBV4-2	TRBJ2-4	TGTGCCAGCAGCCAAGACTCCCCCGGGACAGGCTTTACGGACTACGACATTCAGTACTTC	CASSQDSPGTGFTDYDIQYF
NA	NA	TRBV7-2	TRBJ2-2	TGTGCCAGCAGCTTGGGTGTCGTAACGGCCGGGGAGCTGTTTTTT	CASSLGVVTAGELFF
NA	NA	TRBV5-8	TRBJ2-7	TGTGCCAGCGCTTTTGAGACCGGGGCAGGAGGTTTCACGCCATCCTACGAGCAGTACTTC	CASAFETGAGGFTPSYEQYF
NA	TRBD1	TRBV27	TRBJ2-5	TGTGCCAGCAGTGACAGGGGGGCAGGGGAGGCCCAGTACTTC	CASSDRGAGEAQYF
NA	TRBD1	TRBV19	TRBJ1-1	TGTGCCAGCCGGGACAGGGGAGCTTGGAACACTGAAGCTTTCTTT	CASRDRGAWNTEAFF
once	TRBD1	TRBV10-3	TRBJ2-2	TGTGCCATCAGTGGGGACAGAGACACCACCGGGGAGCTGTTTTTT	CAISGDRDTTGELFF
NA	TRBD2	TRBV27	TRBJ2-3	TGTGCCAGCAGCGCGGGACTAGCGGGCACAGATACGCAGTATTTT	CASSAGLAGTDTQYF
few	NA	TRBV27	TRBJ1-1	TGTGCCAGCAGTTTATACGGACAGTTGAACACTGAAGCTTTCTTT	CASSLYGQLNTEAFF
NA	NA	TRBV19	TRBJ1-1	TGTGCCAGTAGTATTAGACTGACAGCGACAAACACTGAAGCTTTCTTT	CASSIRLTATNTEAFF
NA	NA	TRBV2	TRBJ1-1	TGTGCCAGCAGAGAGGGTCTGGCCGGGAACACTGAAGCTTTCTTT	CASREGLAGNTEAFF
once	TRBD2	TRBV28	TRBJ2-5	TGTGCCAGCAGTATCTCCGGGACTAGCGGAAAAGAGACCCAGTACTTC	CASSISGTSGKETQYF
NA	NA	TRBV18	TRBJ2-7	TGTGCCAGCTCACCGTCCCAGGGCGAGCAGTACTTC	CASSPSQGEQYF
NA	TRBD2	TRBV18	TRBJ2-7	TGTGCCAGCTCACCGAGGACTAGCTCCTCCTACGAGCAGTACTTC	CASSPRTSSSYEQYF